Following are 5 T cell receptor beta chains from one sample sequenced in a study of T cells expressing NK-cell markers. TCRdb re-analyzed the 5' RACE reads; it lists each CDR3 protein once, without DNA. The sample has 200,000 to 300,000 distinct CDR3 sequences. The sample taken for sequencing was blood T cells: a sorted CD56 or NKG2C T cell subset, CD4+ or CD8+ T cells, or bulk PBMC T cells (not recorded which). The receptor set was obtained from a man aged 18 to 35 in good health.

The chain is built from TRBV19 and TRBJ1-4; TCRdb picks TRBD1, but there is no DNA to check that call. The germline gives CDR1 LNHDA, CDR2 SQIVND (reference sequence). This CDR3 is built from 14 residues. The CDR3 loop is CASTSTGGNEKLFF.

The chain couples TRBV6-5 to TRBJ1-3; as DNA is missing, the TRBD1 call by TCRdb cannot be tested. This CDR3 region has 17 residues. Germline CDR1 reads MNHEY; CDR2 reads SVGAGI. The CDR3 reads CASSSPAGGGSGNTIYF.

The chain links TRBV6-5 to TRBJ1-1. The CDR3 has 11 amino acids. The germline gives CDR1 MNHEY, CDR2 SVGAGI. CDR3 region: CASRLATEAFF.

The J gene is TRBJ2-1, the V gene TRBV15; with no DNA, the TCRdb D assignment of TRBD1 cannot be verified. This CDR3 comprises 15 residues. Germline V gene lookup returns CDR1 LNHNV and CDR2 YYDKDF (reference sequence). CDR3 amino acids: CATSRVKGVVDEQFF.

The V gene is TRBV29-1, the J gene TRBJ2-2; the TCRdb D gene call, TRBD2, has no DNA to confirm it. CDR3 size: 15 residues. Looked up from germline, CDR1 is SQVTM and CDR2 is ANQGSEA. The CDR3 spells CSVGLAGALQGELFF.